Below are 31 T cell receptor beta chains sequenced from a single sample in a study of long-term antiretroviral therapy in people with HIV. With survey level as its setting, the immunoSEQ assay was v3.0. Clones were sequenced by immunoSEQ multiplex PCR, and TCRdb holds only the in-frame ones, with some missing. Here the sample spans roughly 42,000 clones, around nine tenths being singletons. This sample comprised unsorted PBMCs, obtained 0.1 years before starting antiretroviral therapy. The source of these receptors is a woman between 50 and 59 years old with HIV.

CDR3 protein: CASSQVRGQGSQPQHF. CDR3 nucleotides: TGCGCCAGCAGCCAAGTTCGAGGGCAGGGCTCTCAGCCCCAGCATTTT. The V and J genes are TRBV4-1 and TRBJ1-5; tentatively, D is TRBD1 (5 bases). There are 16 residues in the CDR3. Trimming shortened V by 1 base and J by 6 bases, and 16 bases separated the two germline ends. Germline V gene lookup returns CDR1 MGHRA and CDR2 YSYEKL.

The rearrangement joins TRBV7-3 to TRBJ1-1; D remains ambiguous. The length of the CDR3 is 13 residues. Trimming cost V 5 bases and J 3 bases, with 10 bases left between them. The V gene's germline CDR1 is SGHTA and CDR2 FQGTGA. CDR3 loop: CASSVRRHTEAFF. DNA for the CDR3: TGTGCCAGCAGCGTCCGGAGGCACACTGAAGCTTTCTTT.

The chain's CDR3 is CASSHGQTLRKDTEAFF. CDR3 DNA sequence: TGCGCCAGCAGCCACGGACAGACCTTACGCAAGGACACTGAAGCTTTCTTT. The chain uses TRBV4-1 and TRBJ1-1; D is possibly TRBD1 (6 bases). The germline gives CDR1 MGHRA, CDR2 YSYEKL. The CDR3 length is 17 residues. V shed 3 bases and J shed 3 bases, with 20 bases lying between them.

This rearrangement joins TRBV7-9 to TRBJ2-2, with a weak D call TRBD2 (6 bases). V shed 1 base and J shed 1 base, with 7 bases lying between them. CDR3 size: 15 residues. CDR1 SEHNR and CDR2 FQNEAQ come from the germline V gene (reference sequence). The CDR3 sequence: CASSLGGVNTGELFF. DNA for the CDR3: TGTGCCAGCAGCTTAGGCGGGGTGAACACCGGGGAGCTGTTTTTT.

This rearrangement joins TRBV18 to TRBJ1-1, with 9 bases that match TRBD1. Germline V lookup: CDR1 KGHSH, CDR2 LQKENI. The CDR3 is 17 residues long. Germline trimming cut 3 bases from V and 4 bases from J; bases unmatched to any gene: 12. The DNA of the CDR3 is TGTGCCAGCTCACCTGTACCAGGGACAGGGTTTCGCACTGAAGCTTTCTTT. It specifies CASSPVPGTGFRTEAFF.

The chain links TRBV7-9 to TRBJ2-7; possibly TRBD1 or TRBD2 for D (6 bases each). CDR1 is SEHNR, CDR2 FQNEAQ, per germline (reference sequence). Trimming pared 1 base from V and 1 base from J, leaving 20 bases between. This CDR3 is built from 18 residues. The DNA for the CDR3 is TGTGCCAGCAGCTTAGTCGCCTCCCTAAGGAGGGGGTCCTACGAGCAGTACTTC. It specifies CASSLVASLRRGSYEQYF.

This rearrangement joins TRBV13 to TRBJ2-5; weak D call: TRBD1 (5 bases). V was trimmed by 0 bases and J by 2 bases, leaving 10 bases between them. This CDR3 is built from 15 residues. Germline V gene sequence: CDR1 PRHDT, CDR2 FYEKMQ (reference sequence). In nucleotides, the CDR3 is TGTGCCAGCAGCTTAGGGGACCAGGGTCAAGAGACCCAGTACTTC. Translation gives CASSLGDQGQETQYF.

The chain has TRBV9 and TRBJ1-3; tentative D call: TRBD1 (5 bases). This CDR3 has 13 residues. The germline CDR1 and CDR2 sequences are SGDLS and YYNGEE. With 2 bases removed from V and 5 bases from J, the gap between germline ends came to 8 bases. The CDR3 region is CASSVPGRNTIYF. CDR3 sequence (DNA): TGTGCCAGCAGCGTCCCAGGGAGAAACACCATATATTTT.

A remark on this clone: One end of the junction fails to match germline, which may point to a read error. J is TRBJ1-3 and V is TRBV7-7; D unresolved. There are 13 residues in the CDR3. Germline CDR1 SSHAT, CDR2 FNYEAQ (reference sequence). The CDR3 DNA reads TGTGCTAGCAGCTTAAGCTCTGGAAACACCATATATTTT. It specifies CASSLSSGNTIYF.

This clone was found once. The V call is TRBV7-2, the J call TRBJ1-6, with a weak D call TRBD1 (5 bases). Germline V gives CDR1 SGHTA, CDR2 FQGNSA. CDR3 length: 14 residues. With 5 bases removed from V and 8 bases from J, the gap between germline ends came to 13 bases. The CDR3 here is CASSDRDGYSPLHF. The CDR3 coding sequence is TGTGCCAGCAGCGACCGGGACGGATATTCACCCCTCCACTTT.

CDR3 coding DNA: TGTGCCAGTAAGACACCTAACTATGGCTACACCTTC. This gives the protein CASKTPNYGYTF. The chain carries TRBV5-8 and TRBJ1-2; D is ambiguous. CDR1 is SGHTS and CDR2 is YDEGEE in the germline V gene. V dropped 8 bases and J dropped 0 bases, with 8 bases sitting between them. The length of the CDR3 is 12 residues.

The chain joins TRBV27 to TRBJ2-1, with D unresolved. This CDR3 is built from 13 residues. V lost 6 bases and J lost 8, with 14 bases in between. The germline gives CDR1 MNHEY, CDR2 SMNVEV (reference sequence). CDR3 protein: CASSTPPSDEQFF. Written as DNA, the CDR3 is TGTGCCAGCAGCACCCCGCCTTCGGATGAGCAGTTCTTC.

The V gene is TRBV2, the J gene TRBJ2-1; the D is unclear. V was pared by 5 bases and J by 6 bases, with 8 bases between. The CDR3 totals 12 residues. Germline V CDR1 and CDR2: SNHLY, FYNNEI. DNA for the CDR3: TGTGCCAGCAGTTATGGTACCAATGAGCAGTTCTTC. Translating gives CASSYGTNEQFF.

The chain's CDR3 is CASSSGPEAFF. CDR3 bases: TGTGCCAGCAGTTCGGGGCCTGAAGCTTTCTTT. The rearrangement links TRBV27 to TRBJ1-1, with D possibly matching TRBD1 (5 bases). Germline V gene sequence: CDR1 MNHEY, CDR2 SMNVEV (reference sequence). The CDR3 consists of 11 residues. V lost 4 bases to trimming and J lost 6 bases, with 6 bases between them.

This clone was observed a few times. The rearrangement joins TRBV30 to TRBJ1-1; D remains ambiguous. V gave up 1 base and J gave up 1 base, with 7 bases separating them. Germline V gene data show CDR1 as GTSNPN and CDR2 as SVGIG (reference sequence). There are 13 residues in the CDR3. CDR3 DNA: TGTGCCTGGAGTGCGACTCCGAACACTGAAGCTTTCTTT. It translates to CAWSATPNTEAFF.

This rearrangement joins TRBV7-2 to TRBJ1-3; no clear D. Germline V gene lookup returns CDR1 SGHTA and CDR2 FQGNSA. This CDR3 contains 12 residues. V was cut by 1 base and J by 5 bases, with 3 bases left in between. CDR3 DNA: TGTGCCAGCAGCTTAGACCGAAACACCATATATTTT. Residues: CASSLDRNTIYF.

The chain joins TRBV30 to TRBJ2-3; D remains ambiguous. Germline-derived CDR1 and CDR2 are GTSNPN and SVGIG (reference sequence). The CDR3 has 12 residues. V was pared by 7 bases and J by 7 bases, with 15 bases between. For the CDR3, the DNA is TGTGCCTCAACCCGGGTGGAGTATACGCAGTATTTT. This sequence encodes CASTRVEYTQYF.

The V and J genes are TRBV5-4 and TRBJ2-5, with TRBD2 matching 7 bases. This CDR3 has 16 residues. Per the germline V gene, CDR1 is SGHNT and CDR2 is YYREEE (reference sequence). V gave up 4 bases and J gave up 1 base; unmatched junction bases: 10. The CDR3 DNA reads TGTGCCAGCAGCCCTGGATGGCGGGGGACCCAAGAGACCCAGTACTTC. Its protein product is CASSPGWRGTQETQYF. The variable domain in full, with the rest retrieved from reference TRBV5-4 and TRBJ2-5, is ETGVTQSPTHLIKTRGQQVTLRCSSQSGHNTVSWYQQALGQGPQFIFQYYREEENGRGNFPPRFSGLQFPNYSSELNVNALELDDSALYLCASSPGWRGTQETQYFGPGTRLLVL.

CDR3 residues: CAWSVTGGSSNEKLFF. The CDR3 DNA follows: TGTGCCTGGAGCGTAACGGGGGGGAGTTCTAATGAAAAACTGTTTTTT. The rearrangement links TRBV30 to TRBJ1-4; D perhaps matches TRBD1 (5 bases). This CDR3 region has 16 residues. The germline V and J ends were trimmed by 3 bases and 3 bases, with 17 bases remaining between them. Germline V gene lookup returns CDR1 GTSNPN and CDR2 SVGIG (reference sequence).

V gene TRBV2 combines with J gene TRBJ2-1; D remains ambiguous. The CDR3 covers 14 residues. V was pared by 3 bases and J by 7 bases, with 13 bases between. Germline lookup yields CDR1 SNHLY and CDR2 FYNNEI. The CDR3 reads CASSDTRANNEQFF. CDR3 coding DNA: TGTGCCAGCAGTGATACCAGAGCGAATAATGAGCAGTTCTTC.

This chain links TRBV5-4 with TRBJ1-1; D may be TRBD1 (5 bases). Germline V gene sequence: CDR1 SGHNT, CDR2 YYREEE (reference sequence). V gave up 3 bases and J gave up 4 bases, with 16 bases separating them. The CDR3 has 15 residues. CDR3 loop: CASSSPGGYSTEAFF. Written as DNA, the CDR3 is TGTGCCAGCAGCTCGCCGGGGGGGTACAGCACTGAAGCTTTCTTT.

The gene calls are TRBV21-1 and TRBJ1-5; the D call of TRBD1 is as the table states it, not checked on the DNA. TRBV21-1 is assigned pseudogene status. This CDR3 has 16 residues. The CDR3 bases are TGTGCCAGCAGCAAAGAAGGTGGACAACTCAATCAGCCCCAGCATTTT. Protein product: CASSKEGGQLNQPQHF.

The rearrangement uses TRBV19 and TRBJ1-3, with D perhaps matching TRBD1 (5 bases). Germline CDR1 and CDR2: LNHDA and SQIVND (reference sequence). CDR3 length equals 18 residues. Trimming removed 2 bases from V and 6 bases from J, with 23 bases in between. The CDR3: CASSISRGTVGLKNTIYF. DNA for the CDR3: TGTGCCAGTAGTATATCCCGGGGGACTGTTGGCTTGAAAAACACCATATATTTT.

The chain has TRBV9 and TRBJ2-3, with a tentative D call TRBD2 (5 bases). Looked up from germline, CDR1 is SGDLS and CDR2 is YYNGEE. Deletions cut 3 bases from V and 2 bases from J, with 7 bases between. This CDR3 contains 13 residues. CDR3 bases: TGTGCCAGCAGCGAAGGACTCACAGATACGCAGTATTTT. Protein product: CASSEGLTDTQYF.

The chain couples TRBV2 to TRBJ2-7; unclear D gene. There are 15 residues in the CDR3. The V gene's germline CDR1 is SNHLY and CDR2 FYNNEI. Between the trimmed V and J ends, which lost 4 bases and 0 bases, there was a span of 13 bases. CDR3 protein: CASSVRQASSYEQYF. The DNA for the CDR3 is TGTGCCAGCAGTGTTAGGCAGGCCTCCTCCTACGAGCAGTACTTC.

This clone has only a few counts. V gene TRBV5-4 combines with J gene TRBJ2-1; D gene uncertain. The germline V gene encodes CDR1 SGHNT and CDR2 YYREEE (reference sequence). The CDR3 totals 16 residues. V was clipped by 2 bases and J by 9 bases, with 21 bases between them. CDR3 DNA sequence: TGTGCCAGCAGCTTCTCTCGCCTCCTCCCAGGTAGTGAGCAGTTCTTC. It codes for CASSFSRLLPGSEQFF.

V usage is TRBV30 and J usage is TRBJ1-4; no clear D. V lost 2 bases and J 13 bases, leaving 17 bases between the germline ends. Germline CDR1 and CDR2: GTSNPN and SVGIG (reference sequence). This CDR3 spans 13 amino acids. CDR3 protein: CAWSLELRLGLFF. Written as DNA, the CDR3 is TGTGCCTGGAGTCTCGAGCTAAGACTTGGACTGTTTTTT.

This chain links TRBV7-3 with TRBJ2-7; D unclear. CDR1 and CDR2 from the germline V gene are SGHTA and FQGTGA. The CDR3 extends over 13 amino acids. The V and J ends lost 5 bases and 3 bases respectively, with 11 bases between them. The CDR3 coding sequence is TGTGCCAGCAGCGACGGTCCGGGCTACGAGCAGTACTTC. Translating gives CASSDGPGYEQYF. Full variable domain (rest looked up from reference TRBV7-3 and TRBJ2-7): GAGVSQTPSNKVTEKGKYVELRCDPISGHTALYWYRQSLGQGPEFLIYFQGTGAADDSGLPNDRFFAVRPEGSVSTLKIQRTERGDSAVYLCASSDGPGYEQYFGPGTRLTVT.

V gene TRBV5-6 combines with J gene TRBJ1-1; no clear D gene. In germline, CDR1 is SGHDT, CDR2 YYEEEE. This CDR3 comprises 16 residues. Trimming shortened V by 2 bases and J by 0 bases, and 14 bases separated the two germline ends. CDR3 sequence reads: CASSFRSGSMNTEAFF. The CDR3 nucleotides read TGTGCCAGCAGCTTTCGATCCGGCAGCATGAACACTGAAGCTTTCTTT.

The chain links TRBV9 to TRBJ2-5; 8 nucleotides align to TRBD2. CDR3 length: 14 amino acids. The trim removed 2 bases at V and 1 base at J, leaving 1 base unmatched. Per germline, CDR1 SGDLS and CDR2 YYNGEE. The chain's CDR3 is CASSVGLAQETQYF. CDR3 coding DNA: TGTGCCAGCAGCGTCGGACTAGCCCAAGAGACCCAGTACTTC.

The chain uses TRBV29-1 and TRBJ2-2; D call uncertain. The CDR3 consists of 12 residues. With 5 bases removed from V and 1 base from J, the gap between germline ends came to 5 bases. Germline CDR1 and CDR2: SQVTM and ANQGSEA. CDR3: CSVSGNTGELFF. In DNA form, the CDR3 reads TGCAGCGTTTCAGGGAACACCGGGGAGCTGTTTTTT.